The TCR beta chain under discussion was sequenced for a study of glioma-infiltrating T cells. The iRepertoire nested amplicon-rescue multiplex PCR amplified TCR alpha and beta CDR3s from RNA. Input was roughly 100-450 ng of tissue mRNA or PBMC total RNA. TCRdb re-derived calls from the multiplex PCR reads in MiXCR, one entry per CDR3 protein. This table holds about 110,000 distinct CDR3 sequences, less than 30% found once. This clonotype was seen many times. Its antigen is not known. Findings and caveats of the study: Very few CDR3 sequences were shared between tissue and blood. Gliomas, especially low-grade, showed above-expected tissue-blood divergence; non-neoplastic patients showed below.

This CDR3 is built from 15 residues. Looked up from germline, CDR1 is SGHTA and CDR2 is FQGNSA. V lost 3 bases to trimming and J lost 1 base, with 12 bases between them. This chain uses TRBV7-2 with TRBJ1-1, with D unclear. The sequence was collected from a human donor with low-grade glioma or glioblastoma, undergoing nonglioma brain surgery, or in good health (not recorded which). The sequencing sample was made of glioma tissue, nonneoplastic brain tissue, or PBMCs (not recorded which). The CDR3 sequence is CASSLSAGRNTEAFF. The CDR3 DNA reads TGTGCCAGCAGCTTGTCGGCCGGACGGAACACTGAAGCTTTCTTT.